A selection of T cell receptor beta chains follows, all from one sample in a study of molecular identifiers for immune sequencing clone quantification. TCRdb processed the PCR reads anew with MiXCR; each CDR3 protein has one entry. This table has some 680,000 distinct CDR3 sequences, 25% appearing once. Sequencing used naive CD8+ T cells from blood, with Jurkat cell RNA spiked in. The receptors come from a human donor in good health. Some libraries in this study had Jurkat cell RNA spiked in. Both conserved end residues are part of each CDR3. Fields, in order: clone size, V gene, J gene, D gene, CDR3 DNA, CDR3 protein. A D gene is named only where the DNA matches it firmly. Clone size is stated in some rows and not others, as once, few, many or a class when expanded.

size: NA; V: TRBV6-1; J: TRBJ2-5; D: TRBD1; DNA: TGTGCCAGCAGTGAACCGAGGGGGCGCGAAGAGACCCAGTACTTC; CDR3: CASSEPRGREETQYF
size: NA; V: TRBV5-8; J: TRBJ1-1; D: TRBD1; DNA: TGTGCCAGCAGCTTGGGAGGGGGCTTGTACACTGAAGCTTTCTTT; CDR3: CASSLGGGLYTEAFF
size: NA; V: TRBV18; J: TRBJ2-7; D: TRBD1; DNA: TGTGCCGGCACTTACCGCGGGGACAGGCGTTCCTACGAGCAGTACTTC; CDR3: CAGTYRGDRRSYEQYF
size: NA; V: TRBV19; J: TRBJ2-7; D: NA; DNA: TGTGCCAGTGGTATAGCCGGTCTTGCCTACGAGCAGTACTTC; CDR3: CASGIAGLAYEQYF
size: many; V: TRBV7-9; J: TRBJ1-1; D: NA; DNA: TGTGCCAGCAGCTTATCTTCAGGAGCCATAGGGGGCACTGAAGCTTTCTTT; CDR3: CASSLSSGAIGGTEAFF
size: many; V: TRBV28; J: TRBJ1-2; D: NA; DNA: TGTGCCACTCATTATAGATTCTATGGCTACACCTTC; CDR3: CATHYRFYGYTF
size: NA; V: TRBV23-1; J: TRBJ2-3; D: TRBD2; DNA: TGCGCCGGCAGTCGAGCGGGAGGGGGAGATACGCGGTATTTT; CDR3: CAGSRAGGGDTRYF
size: NA; V: TRBV7-9; J: TRBJ1-1; D: NA; DNA: TGTGCCAGCAGCTTCTACGGCCAGAACACTGAAGCTTTCTTT; CDR3: CASSFYGQNTEAFF
size: few; V: TRBV12-3/TRBV12-4; J: TRBJ2-5; D: NA; DNA: TGTGCCAGCAGTTTAGATGGGGCCCGGTTGGGCCTAGAGACCCAGTACTTC; CDR3: CASSLDGARLGLETQYF
size: many; V: TRBV28; J: TRBJ1-1; D: NA; DNA: TGTGCCAGCACCTTGTCCAAAACTGAAGCTTTCTTT; CDR3: CASTLSKTEAFF
size: many; V: TRBV19; J: TRBJ2-3; D: NA; DNA: TGTGCCAGTAGAGCGGGTAGGCAGTATTTT; CDR3: CASRAGRQYF
size: many; V: TRBV2; J: TRBJ2-3; D: TRBD2; DNA: TGTGCCAGCAGTGAGACTAGCGGGAGTGATACGCAGTATTTT; CDR3: CASSETSGSDTQYF
size: many; V: TRBV7-8; J: TRBJ2-7; D: NA; DNA: TGTGCCAGCAGCTCCGCCACAGACAGTTGGGTTGACGAGCAGTACTTC; CDR3: CASSSATDSWVDEQYF
size: many; V: TRBV7-6; J: TRBJ2-7; D: NA; DNA: TGTGCCAGCAGCTTACAGAGCTCCTACGAGCAGTACTTC; CDR3: CASSLQSSYEQYF
size: many; V: TRBV9; J: TRBJ2-6; D: NA; DNA: TGTGCCAGCAGCGATTCGACAGGTACCGTCTCTGGGGCCAACGTCCTGACTTTC; CDR3: CASSDSTGTVSGANVLTF
size: few; V: TRBV20-1; J: TRBJ2-3; D: TRBD2; DNA: TGCAGTGCTAGTGATCTAGCGGACCACACAGATACGCAGTATTTT; CDR3: CSASDLADHTDTQYF
size: NA; V: TRBV7-2; J: TRBJ2-1; D: TRBD1; DNA: TGTGCCAGCAGCTTATACGTTGGACAGGGCATCTACAATGAGCAGTTCTTC; CDR3: CASSLYVGQGIYNEQFF
size: once; V: TRBV5-4; J: TRBJ2-7; D: NA; DNA: TGTGCCAGCAGCGACGGGCCCTCCCACGAGCAGTACTTC; CDR3: CASSDGPSHEQYF
size: NA; V: TRBV13; J: TRBJ1-6; D: TRBD1; DNA: TGTGCCAGCAGCGTCGCCGGGACAGGGAATGGTTCACCCCTCCACTTT; CDR3: CASSVAGTGNGSPLHF
size: few; V: TRBV28; J: TRBJ1-3; D: NA; DNA: TGTGCCAGCAGTTTAGGGCATTTAGCTGGAAACACCATATATTTT; CDR3: CASSLGHLAGNTIYF
size: NA; V: TRBV27; J: TRBJ2-5; D: NA; DNA: TGTGCCAGCAGTTCACTTTCAGGAGGAGAGACCCAGTACTTC; CDR3: CASSSLSGGETQYF
size: many; V: TRBV4-1; J: TRBJ1-1; D: NA; DNA: TGCGCCAGCAGCCAAGAGTCGAACACTGAAGCTTTCTTT; CDR3: CASSQESNTEAFF
size: NA; V: TRBV5-6; J: TRBJ1-2; D: NA; DNA: TGTGCCAGCAGTGAAGAACAGGGCTTCGTTTATGGCTACACCTTC; CDR3: CASSEEQGFVYGYTF
size: NA; V: TRBV20-1; J: TRBJ2-1; D: NA; DNA: TGCAGTGCTAAATGGGAGAGGGGCAATGAGCAGTTCTTC; CDR3: CSAKWERGNEQFF
size: few; V: TRBV9; J: TRBJ2-1; D: TRBD2; DNA: TGTGCCAGCAGCCCACCGGGACTACGCACACATGAGCAGTTCTTC; CDR3: CASSPPGLRTHEQFF
size: NA; V: TRBV12-3/TRBV12-4; J: TRBJ2-5; D: TRBD1; DNA: TGTGCCAGCAGTCCGGACAGGGGGCCTCAAGAGACCCAGTACTTC; CDR3: CASSPDRGPQETQYF
size: NA; V: TRBV27; J: TRBJ1-6; D: NA; DNA: TGTGCCAGCAGTTTAAAGCTTTATAATTCACCCCTCCACTTT; CDR3: CASSLKLYNSPLHF
size: NA; V: TRBV13; J: TRBJ2-7; D: NA; DNA: TGTGCCAGCAGCTTAGGACCGGGACAACTTTACGAGCAGTACTTC; CDR3: CASSLGPGQLYEQYF
size: many; V: TRBV3-1; J: TRBJ2-3; D: NA; DNA: TGTGCCAGCAGCCAAGAATTAATCAATACGCAGTATTTT; CDR3: CASSQELINTQYF
size: many; V: TRBV6-9; J: TRBJ2-7; D: TRBD1; DNA: TGTGCCAGGAGGACAGGGGTTTACGAGCAGTACTTC; CDR3: CARRTGVYEQYF
size: many; V: TRBV28; J: TRBJ2-7; D: NA; DNA: TGTGCCAGCAGTCCGCTTACCGGGTCTAGCTACGAGCAGTACTTC; CDR3: CASSPLTGSSYEQYF
size: few; V: TRBV19; J: TRBJ1-5; D: NA; DNA: TGTGCCAGTACCCCCTCGGGGATGCAGCCCCAGCATTTT; CDR3: CASTPSGMQPQHF
size: NA; V: TRBV13; J: TRBJ2-7; D: NA; DNA: TGTGCCAGCAGCTTAGGCCGGGCAGGGGGGTTCTACGAGCAGTACTTC; CDR3: CASSLGRAGGFYEQYF
size: NA; V: TRBV7-9; J: TRBJ2-1; D: TRBD2; DNA: TGTGCCAGCAGCTCCGTAGCGGGAGTAGTGTCAAACAATGAGCAGTTCTTC; CDR3: CASSSVAGVVSNNEQFF
size: many; V: TRBV6-1; J: TRBJ2-3; D: TRBD2; DNA: TGTGCCAGCAGTGCCCGACTAGCTCTAGGTGGAACAGATACGCAGTATTTT; CDR3: CASSARLALGGTDTQYF
size: NA; V: TRBV10-3; J: TRBJ2-7; D: NA; DNA: TGTGCCATCAGTGAGTCGAGCACCGGGACAATATCCTACGAGCAGTACTTC; CDR3: CAISESSTGTISYEQYF
size: NA; V: TRBV12-5; J: TRBJ2-1; D: TRBD2; DNA: TGTGCTAGTGCCGGACTAGCGGGGGGGCGGTCCTACAATGAGCAGTTCTTC; CDR3: CASAGLAGGRSYNEQFF
size: NA; V: TRBV6-6; J: TRBJ2-1; D: NA; DNA: TGTGCCAGCGATGGACGGACCGTTGAGGGACCTGCGCAGCTCTTC; CDR3: CASDGRTVEGPAQLF
size: many; V: TRBV28; J: TRBJ2-3; D: TRBD1; DNA: TGTGCCAGCAGTTCTGGACAGGGGACCACAGATACGCAGTATTTT; CDR3: CASSSGQGTTDTQYF
size: few; V: TRBV28; J: TRBJ2-3; D: TRBD2; DNA: TGTGCCAGCACTTCCGGGACTAGCGGGACCCCTGACACAGATACGCAGTATTTT; CDR3: CASTSGTSGTPDTDTQYF
size: few; V: TRBV7-9; J: TRBJ2-3; D: NA; DNA: TGTGCCAGCAGCACCAGGACCCCCACAGATACGCAGTATTTT; CDR3: CASSTRTPTDTQYF
size: many; V: TRBV20-1; J: TRBJ2-7; D: TRBD1; DNA: TGCAGTGCTAGTGGGGACAGGATCTCCTACGAGCAGTACTTC; CDR3: CSASGDRISYEQYF
size: many; V: TRBV20-1; J: TRBJ1-4; D: TRBD1; DNA: TGCAGTGTCCACAGGGGAGGTAGCGAAAAACTGTTTTTT; CDR3: CSVHRGGSEKLFF
size: few; V: TRBV5-6; J: TRBJ2-7; D: NA; DNA: TGTGCCAGCAGCTCTCGAACCGGGACTGTCTACTACGAGCAGTACTTC; CDR3: CASSSRTGTVYYEQYF
size: NA; V: TRBV6-2/TRBV6-3; J: TRBJ2-5; D: NA; DNA: TGTGCCAGCAGTTACTGGAGTCCCCAAGAGACCCAGTACTTC; CDR3: CASSYWSPQETQYF
size: many; V: TRBV5-1; J: TRBJ1-1; D: NA; DNA: TGCGCCAGCAGCTTTGGCAGGGGGAACACTGAAGCTTTCTTT; CDR3: CASSFGRGNTEAFF
size: many; V: TRBV29-1; J: TRBJ2-2; D: NA; DNA: TGCAGCGTTGACACGGGGGCCGGCACCGGGGAGCTGTTTTTT; CDR3: CSVDTGAGTGELFF
size: NA; V: TRBV3-1; J: TRBJ2-5; D: TRBD2; DNA: TGTGCCAGCAGCCAAGAAGGGACTAGCGGGATTGAGACCCAGTACTTC; CDR3: CASSQEGTSGIETQYF
size: NA; V: TRBV6-5; J: TRBJ2-3; D: TRBD2; DNA: TGTGCCAGCAGAAGGGAGAGCGGGGGGGCGACAGATACGCAGTATTTT; CDR3: CASRRESGGATDTQYF
size: few; V: TRBV2; J: TRBJ1-1; D: TRBD1; DNA: TGTGCCAGCAGTTACAGGGGCTGGGCTGAAGCTTTCTTT; CDR3: CASSYRGWAEAFF
size: NA; V: TRBV5-1; J: TRBJ1-2; D: TRBD1; DNA: TGCGCCAGCAGCTTTACGGGGGCGTCGGGACAGGGAGTAAGTGGCTACACCTTC; CDR3: CASSFTGASGQGVSGYTF
size: NA; V: TRBV3-1; J: TRBJ2-1; D: TRBD1; DNA: TGTGCCAGCAGCCAAGGAACAGGGGCCTCCTACAATGAGCAGTTCTTC; CDR3: CASSQGTGASYNEQFF
size: many; V: TRBV9; J: TRBJ2-2; D: NA; DNA: TGTGCCAGCAGCCCGGACGGAAATGAGCTGTTTTTT; CDR3: CASSPDGNELFF
size: few; V: TRBV5-1; J: TRBJ1-1; D: NA; DNA: TGCGCCAGCAGCTCCGAGGGGCAGAACACTGAAGCTTTCTTT; CDR3: CASSSEGQNTEAFF
size: few; V: TRBV7-9; J: TRBJ1-6; D: TRBD1; DNA: TGTGCCAGCAGCCCGTTACAGGGGAACAATTCACCCCTCCACTTT; CDR3: CASSPLQGNNSPLHF
size: NA; V: TRBV6-2/TRBV6-3; J: TRBJ2-7; D: TRBD1; DNA: TGTGCCAGCAGTTACCCCACAGGGGTGGGGCCCTACGAGCAGTACTTC; CDR3: CASSYPTGVGPYEQYF
size: many; V: TRBV7-9; J: TRBJ2-3; D: TRBD1; DNA: TGTGCCAGCAGCTTACCCGACAGGGTTGACACAGATACGCAGTATTTT; CDR3: CASSLPDRVDTDTQYF
size: NA; V: TRBV30; J: TRBJ2-1; D: TRBD2; DNA: TGTGCCTGGAGTGTAGATAGCGGGGATGGAAATGAGCAGTTCTTC; CDR3: CAWSVDSGDGNEQFF